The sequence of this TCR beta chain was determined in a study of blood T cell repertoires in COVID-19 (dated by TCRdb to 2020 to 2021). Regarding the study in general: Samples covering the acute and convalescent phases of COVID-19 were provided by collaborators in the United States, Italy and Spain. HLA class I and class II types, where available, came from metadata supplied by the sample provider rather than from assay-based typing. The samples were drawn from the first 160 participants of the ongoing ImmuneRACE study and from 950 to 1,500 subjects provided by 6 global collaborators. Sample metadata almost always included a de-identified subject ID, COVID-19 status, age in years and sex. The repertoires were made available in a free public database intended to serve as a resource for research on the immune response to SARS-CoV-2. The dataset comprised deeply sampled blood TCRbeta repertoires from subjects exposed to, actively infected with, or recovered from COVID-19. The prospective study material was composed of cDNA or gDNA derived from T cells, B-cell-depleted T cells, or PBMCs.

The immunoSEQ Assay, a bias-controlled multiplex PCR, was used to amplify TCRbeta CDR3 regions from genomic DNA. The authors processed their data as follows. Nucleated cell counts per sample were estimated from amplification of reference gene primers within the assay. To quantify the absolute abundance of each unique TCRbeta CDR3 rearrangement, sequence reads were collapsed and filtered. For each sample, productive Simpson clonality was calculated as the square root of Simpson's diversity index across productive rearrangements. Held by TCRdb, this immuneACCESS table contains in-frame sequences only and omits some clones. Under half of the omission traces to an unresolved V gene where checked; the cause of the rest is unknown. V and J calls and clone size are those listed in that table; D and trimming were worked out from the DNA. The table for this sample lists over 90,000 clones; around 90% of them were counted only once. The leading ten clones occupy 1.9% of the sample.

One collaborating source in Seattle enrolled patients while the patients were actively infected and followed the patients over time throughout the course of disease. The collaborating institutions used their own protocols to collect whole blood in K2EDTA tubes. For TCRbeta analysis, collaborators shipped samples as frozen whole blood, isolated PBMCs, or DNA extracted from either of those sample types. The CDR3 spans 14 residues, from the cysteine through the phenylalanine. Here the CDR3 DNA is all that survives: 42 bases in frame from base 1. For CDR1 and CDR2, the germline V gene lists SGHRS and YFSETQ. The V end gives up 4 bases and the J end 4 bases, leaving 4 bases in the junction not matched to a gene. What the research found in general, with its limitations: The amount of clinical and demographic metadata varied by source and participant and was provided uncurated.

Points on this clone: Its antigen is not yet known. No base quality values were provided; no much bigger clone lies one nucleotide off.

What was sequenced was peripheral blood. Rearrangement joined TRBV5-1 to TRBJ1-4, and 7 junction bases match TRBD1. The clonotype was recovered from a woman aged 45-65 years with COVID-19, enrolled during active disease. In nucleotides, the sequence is TGCGCCAGCAGCCACCGGGACAGTAATGAAAAACTGTTTTTT. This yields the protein CASSHRDSNEKLFF.